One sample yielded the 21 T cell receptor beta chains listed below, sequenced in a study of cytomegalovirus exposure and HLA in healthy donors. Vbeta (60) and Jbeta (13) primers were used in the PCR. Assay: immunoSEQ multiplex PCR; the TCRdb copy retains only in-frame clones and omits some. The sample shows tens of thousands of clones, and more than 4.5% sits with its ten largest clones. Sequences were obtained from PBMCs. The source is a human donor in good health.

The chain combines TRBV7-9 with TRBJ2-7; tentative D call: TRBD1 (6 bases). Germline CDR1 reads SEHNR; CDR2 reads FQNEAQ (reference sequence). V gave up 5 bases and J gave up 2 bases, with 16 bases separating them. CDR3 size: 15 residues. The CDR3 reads CASSPTGTSAYEQYF. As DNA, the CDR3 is TGTGCCAGCAGCCCAACCGGGACATCCGCCTACGAGCAGTACTTC.

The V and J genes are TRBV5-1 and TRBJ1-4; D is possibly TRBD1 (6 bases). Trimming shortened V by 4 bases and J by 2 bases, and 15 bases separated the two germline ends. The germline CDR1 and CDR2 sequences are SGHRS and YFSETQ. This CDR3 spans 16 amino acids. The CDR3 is CASSTGPGVTNEKLFF. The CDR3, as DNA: TGCGCCAGCAGCACGGGCCCAGGGGTGACTAATGAAAAACTGTTTTTT.

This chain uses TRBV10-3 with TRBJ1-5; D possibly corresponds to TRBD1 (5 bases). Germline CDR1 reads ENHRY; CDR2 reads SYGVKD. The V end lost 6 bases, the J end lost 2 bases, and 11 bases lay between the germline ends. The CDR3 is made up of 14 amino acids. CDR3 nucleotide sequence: TGTGCCATCAGCCCCGACAGCGGCAATCAGCCCCAGCATTTT. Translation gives CAISPDSGNQPQHF.

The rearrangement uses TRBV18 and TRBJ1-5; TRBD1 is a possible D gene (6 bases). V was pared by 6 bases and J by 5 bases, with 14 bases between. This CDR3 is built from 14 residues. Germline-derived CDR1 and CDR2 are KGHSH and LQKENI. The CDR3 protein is CASSDGQKYQPQHF. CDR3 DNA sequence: TGTGCCAGCTCTGACGGACAGAAGTATCAGCCCCAGCATTTT. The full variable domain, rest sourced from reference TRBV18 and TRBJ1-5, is NAGVMQNPRHLVRRRGQEARLRCSPMKGHSHVYWYRQLPEEGLKFMVYLQKENIIDESGMPKERFSAEFPKEGPSILRIQQVVRGDSAAYFCASSDGQKYQPQHFGDGTRLSIL.

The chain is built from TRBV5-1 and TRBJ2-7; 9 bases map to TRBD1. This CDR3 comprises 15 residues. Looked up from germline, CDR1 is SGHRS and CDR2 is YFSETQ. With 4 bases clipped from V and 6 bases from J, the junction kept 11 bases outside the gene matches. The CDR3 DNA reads TGCGCCAGCAGCCTCGCCGGGACAGGGCTCGCCGAGCAGTACTTC. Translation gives CASSLAGTGLAEQYF.

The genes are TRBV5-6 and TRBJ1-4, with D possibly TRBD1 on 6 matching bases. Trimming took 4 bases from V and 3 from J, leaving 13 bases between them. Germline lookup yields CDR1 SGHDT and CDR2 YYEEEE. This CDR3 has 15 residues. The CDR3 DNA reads TGTGCCAGCAGCCCTAGGACAGCTTCTAATGAAAAACTGTTTTTT. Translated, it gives CASSPRTASNEKLFF.

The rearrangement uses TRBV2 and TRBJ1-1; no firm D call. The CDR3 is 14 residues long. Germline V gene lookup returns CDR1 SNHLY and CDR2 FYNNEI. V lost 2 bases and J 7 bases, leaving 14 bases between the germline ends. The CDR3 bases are TGTGCCAGCAGTGAATCCCCTAATAGTGGTGAAGCTTTCTTT. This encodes CASSESPNSGEAFF.

Here the CDR3 reads CASSPTGITEAFF. The DNA for the CDR3 is TGTGCCAGCAGTCCTACAGGGATCACTGAAGCTTTCTTT. This chain joins TRBV28 and TRBJ1-1, with TRBD1 as a possible D gene (6 bases). Germline CDR1 MDHEN, CDR2 SYDVKM. V lost 5 bases, J lost 4 bases, and 11 bases lay in between. The CDR3 sequence is 13 residues long.

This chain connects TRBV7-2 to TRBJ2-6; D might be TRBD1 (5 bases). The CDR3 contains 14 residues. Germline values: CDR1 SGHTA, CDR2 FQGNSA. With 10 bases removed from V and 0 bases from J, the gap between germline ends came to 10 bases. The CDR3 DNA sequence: TGTGCCACCCCCCAGGGCTCTGGGGCCAACGTCCTGACTTTC. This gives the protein CATPQGSGANVLTF.

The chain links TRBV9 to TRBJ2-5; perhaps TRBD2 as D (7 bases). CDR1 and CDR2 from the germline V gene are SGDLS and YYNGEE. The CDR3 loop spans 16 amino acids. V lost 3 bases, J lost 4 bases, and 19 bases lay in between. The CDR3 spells CASSGQVGGGGETQYF. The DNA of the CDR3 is TGTGCCAGCAGCGGTCAAGTCGGGGGCGGGGGAGAGACCCAGTACTTC.

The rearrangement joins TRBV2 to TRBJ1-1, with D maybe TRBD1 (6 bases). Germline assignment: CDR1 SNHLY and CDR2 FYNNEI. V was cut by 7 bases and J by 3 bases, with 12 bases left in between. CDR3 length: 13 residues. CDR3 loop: CASTRQADTEAFF. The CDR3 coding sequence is TGTGCCAGCACCAGACAGGCAGACACTGAAGCTTTCTTT. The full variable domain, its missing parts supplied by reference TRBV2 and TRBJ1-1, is EPEVTQTPSHQVTQMGQEVILRCVPISNHLYFYWYRQILGQKVEFLVSFYNNEISEKSEIFDDQFSVERPDGSNFTLKIRSTKLEDSAMYFCASTRQADTEAFFGQGTRLTVV.

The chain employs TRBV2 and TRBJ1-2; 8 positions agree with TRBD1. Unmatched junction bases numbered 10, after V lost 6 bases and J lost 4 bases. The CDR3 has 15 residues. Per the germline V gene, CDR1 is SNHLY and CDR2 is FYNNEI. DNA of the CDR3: TGTGCCAGCAGCCTCAGAGGACAGGGCATCTATGGCTACACCTTC. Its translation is CASSLRGQGIYGYTF.

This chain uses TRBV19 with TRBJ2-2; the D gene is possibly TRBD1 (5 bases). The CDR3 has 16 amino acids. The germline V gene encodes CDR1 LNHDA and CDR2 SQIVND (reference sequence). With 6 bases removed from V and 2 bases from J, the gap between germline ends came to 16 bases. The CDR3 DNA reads TGTGCCAGTAGCCCCAAGGGGTCCGTTAACACCGGGGAGCTGTTTTTT. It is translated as CASSPKGSVNTGELFF.

The CDR3 DNA is TGCGCCAGCAGCTTCGAAGGAGCCGGAAACACCATATATTTT. As protein: CASSFEGAGNTIYF. The rearrangement links TRBV5-1 to TRBJ1-3; unclear D gene. The V gene lost 2 bases and the J gene lost 4 bases, with 10 bases spanning the gap. CDR1 and CDR2 (germline): SGHRS, YFSETQ. The CDR3 is 14 residues long. Filled out from reference TRBV5-1 and TRBJ1-3, the complete variable domain reads KAGVTQTPRYLIKTRGQQVTLSCSPISGHRSVSWYQQTPGQGLQFLFEYFSETQRNKGNFPGRFSGRQFSNSRSEMNVSTLELGDSALYLCASSFEGAGNTIYFGEGSWLTVV.

The CDR3 nucleotides read TGTGCCAGCAGCTTGGTGGGCAGGGGCGCCTACGAGCAGTACTTC. Translation gives CASSLVGRGAYEQYF. The rearrangement uses TRBV5-6 and TRBJ2-7; D is possibly TRBD1 (6 bases). Trimming took off 0 bases at V and 2 bases at J, with 12 bases between the two ends. CDR1 and CDR2 from the germline V gene are SGHDT and YYEEEE. The CDR3 contains 15 residues.

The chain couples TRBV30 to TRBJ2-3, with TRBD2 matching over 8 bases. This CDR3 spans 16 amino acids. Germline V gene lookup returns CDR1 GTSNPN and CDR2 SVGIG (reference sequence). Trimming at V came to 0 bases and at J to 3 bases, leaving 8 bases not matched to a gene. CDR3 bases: TGTGCCTGGAGTGTAGGGTCCCGGGGGGGAACAGATACGCAGTATTTT. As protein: CAWSVGSRGGTDTQYF.

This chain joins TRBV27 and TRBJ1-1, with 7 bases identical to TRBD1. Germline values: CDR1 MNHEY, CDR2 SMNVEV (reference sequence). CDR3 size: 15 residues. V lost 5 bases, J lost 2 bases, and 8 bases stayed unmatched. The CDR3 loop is CASSPRDSRNTEAFF. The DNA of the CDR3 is TGTGCCAGCAGTCCTCGGGACAGCCGAAACACTGAAGCTTTCTTT.

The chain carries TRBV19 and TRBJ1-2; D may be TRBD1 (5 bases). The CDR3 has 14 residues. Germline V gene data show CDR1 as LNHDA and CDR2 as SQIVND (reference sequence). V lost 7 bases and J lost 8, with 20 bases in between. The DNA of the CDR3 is TGTGCCAGTAACCACCCGCCAACAGGTGGCGGCTACACCTTC. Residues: CASNHPPTGGGYTF. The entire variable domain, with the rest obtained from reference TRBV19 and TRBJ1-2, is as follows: DGGITQSPKYLFRKEGQNVTLSCEQNLNHDAMYWYRQDPGQGLRLIYYSQIVNDFQKGDIAEGYSVSREKKESFPLTVTSAQKNPTAFYLCASNHPPTGGGYTFGSGTRLTVV.

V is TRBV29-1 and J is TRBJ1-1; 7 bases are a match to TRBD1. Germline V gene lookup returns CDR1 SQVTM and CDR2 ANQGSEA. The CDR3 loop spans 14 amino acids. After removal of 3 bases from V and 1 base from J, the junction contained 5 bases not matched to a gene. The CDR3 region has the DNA TGCAGCGTTGATGGCTACAGGGGGAACACTGAAGCTTTCTTT. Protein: CSVDGYRGNTEAFF.

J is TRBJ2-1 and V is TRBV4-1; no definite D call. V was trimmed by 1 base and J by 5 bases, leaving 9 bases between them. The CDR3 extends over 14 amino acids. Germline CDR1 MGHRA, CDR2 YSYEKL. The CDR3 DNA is TGCGCCAGCAGCCAAGTTGGGCAAGACAATGAGCAGTTCTTC. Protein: CASSQVGQDNEQFF.

As DNA, the CDR3 is TGTGCCAGCAGCTGGGGACTCATGGAGAGCAATCAGCCCCAGCATTTT. Its translation: CASSWGLMESNQPQHF. The rearrangement links TRBV7-2 to TRBJ1-5, with D maybe TRBD1 (5 bases). CDR3 length: 16 residues. Germline V gene data show CDR1 as SGHTA and CDR2 as FQGNSA. V was pared by 4 bases and J by 1 base, with 14 bases between.